This paragraph covers one T cell receptor (beta chain) sequence. As to time point: newly diagnosed GD, antithyroid drugs for less than 3 months. Following extraction of RNA from PBMCs, that RNA was used to make the TCR library. Building of the TCR beta libraries involved iRepertoire HTBI primers and Arm-PCR of CDR3 regions. TCRdb processed the multiplex PCR reads anew with MiXCR; each CDR3 protein has one entry. Among about 440,000 distinct CDR3 sequences listed, less than 20% were seen once. Germline V gives CDR1 MDHEN, CDR2 SYDVKM. V lost 0 bases, J lost 3 bases, and 6 bases lay in between. The CDR3 contains 14 residues. This sample was taken from a study of regulatory T cells in long-lasting Graves disease. This sample also appeared in a second study, on T cells in Graves' hyperthyroidism and ophthalmopathy. That work adds: The patients, who ranged from 18 to 65 in age, presented with newly diagnosed hyperthyroidism lasting under 2 months.

The sample in question was peripheral blood mononuclear cells (PBMCs), obtained at new diagnosis, from a patient treated with antithyroid drugs. The chain uses TRBV28 and TRBJ2-1; maybe TRBD2 (6 bases). The sequence was obtained from a woman aged 30 to 39 with Graves disease. CDR3 sequence: CASSLWGGYNEQFF. CDR3 DNA: TGTGCCAGCAGTTTATGGGGGGGCTACAATGAGCAGTTCTTC.